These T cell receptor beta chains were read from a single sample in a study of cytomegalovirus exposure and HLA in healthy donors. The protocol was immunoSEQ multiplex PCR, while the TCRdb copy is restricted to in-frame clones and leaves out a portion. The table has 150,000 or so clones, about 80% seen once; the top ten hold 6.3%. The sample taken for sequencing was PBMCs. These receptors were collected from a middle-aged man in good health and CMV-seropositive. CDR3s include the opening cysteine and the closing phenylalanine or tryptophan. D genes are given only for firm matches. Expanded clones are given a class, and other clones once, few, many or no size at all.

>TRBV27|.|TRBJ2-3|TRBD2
TGTGCCAGCAGTTCCGCCGCGGGGCGGGGGGGGTCGGATACGCAGTATTTT
CASSSAAGRGGSDTQYF
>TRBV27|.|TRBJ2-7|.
TGTGCCAGCAGTTTATTCGGGCGACGGGGCTACGAGCAGTACTTC
CASSLFGRRGYEQYF
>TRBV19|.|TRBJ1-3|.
TGTGCCAGTAGTATGCGGACAAGTTTCGGTGACACCATATATTTT
CASSMRTSFGDTIYF
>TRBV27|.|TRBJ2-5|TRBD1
TGTGCCAGCAGTTCCATAACCCCGACAGGGGGAGAGACCCAGTACTTC
CASSSITPTGGETQYF
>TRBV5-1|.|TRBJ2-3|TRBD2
TGCGCCAGCAGCTTCACTCCGGGACTAGCGACAGATACGCAGTATTTT
CASSFTPGLATDTQYF
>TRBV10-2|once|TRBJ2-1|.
TGCGCCAGCAGTGATTTAGGAGCCTACAATGAGCAGTTCTTC
CASSDLGAYNEQFF
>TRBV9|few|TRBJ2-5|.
TGTGCCAGCAGCGTAGGCCCAGGGAAGAAGACCCAGTACTTC
CASSVGPGKKTQYF
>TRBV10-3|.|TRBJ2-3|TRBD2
TGTGCCATCAGGAGACTAGCGGGAGGGCAGGAAGATACGCAGTATTTT
CAIRRLAGGQEDTQYF
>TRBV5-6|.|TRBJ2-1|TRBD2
TGTGCCAGCAGCGGAGCCGTAGCGGGAGGTGGCGGTGAGCAGTTCTTC
CASSGAVAGGGGEQFF
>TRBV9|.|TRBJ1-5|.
TGTGCCAACCAGCAGGGATATACAGTAAAATGGGGCCAGCCCCAGCATTTT
CANQQGYTVKWGQPQHF
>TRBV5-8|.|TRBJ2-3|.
TGTGCCAGCAGCGGAAGACAGCACACAGATACGCAGTATTTT
CASSGRQHTDTQYF
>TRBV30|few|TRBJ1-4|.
TGTGCCTGGGCGGGTGCAACTAATGAAAAACTGTTTTTT
CAWAGATNEKLFF
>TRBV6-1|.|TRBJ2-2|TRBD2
TGTGCCAGCAGTGAAGCTGCACTAGCGGCTTCCGGGGAGCTGTTTTTT
CASSEAALAASGELFF
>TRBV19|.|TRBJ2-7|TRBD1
TGTGCCAGTAGTATAGGGCTGGGACAGGGCTACGAGCAGTACTTC
CASSIGLGQGYEQYF
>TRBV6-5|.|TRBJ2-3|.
TGTGCCAGCAGTTCCCCTGGGGCCTATACGCAGTATTTT
CASSSPGAYTQYF
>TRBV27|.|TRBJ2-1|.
TGTGCCAGCAGTACTAACAATGAGCAGTTCTTC
CASSTNNEQFF
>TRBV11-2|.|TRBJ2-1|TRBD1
TGTGCCAGCAGCGCGGACAGGGGAGATGAGCAGTTCTTC
CASSADRGDEQFF
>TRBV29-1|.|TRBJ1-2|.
TGCAGCGTTCCAACCTCGGACAGCCTCTATGGCTACACCTTC
CSVPTSDSLYGYTF
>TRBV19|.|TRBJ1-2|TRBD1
TGTGCCAGTAGTACCTCGAGGAGGGGGCGCGACTATGGCTACACCTTC
CASSTSRRGRDYGYTF
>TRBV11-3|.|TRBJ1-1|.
TGTGCCAGCAGCTTCGGGGGGCGCACTGAAGCTTTCTTT
CASSFGGRTEAFF
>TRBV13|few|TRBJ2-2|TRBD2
TGTGCCAGCAGCTTAGAACTAGCGGTCAACACCGGGGAGCTGTTTTTT
CASSLELAVNTGELFF
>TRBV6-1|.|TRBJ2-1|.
TGTGCCAGCAGGTGGGGGGGCAGCTACAATGAGCAGTTCTTC
CASRWGGSYNEQFF
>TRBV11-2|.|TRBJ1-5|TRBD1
TGTGCCAGCAGAACCGGGACAGGGGGCTTTCAGCCCCAGCATTTT
CASRTGTGGFQPQHF
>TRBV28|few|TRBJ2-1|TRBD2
TGTGCCAGCAGTACCGGGACTAGCGGGAGGGCCATTGAGCAGTTCTTC
CASSTGTSGRAIEQFF
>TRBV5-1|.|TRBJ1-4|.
TGCGCCAGCAGCATGCTCTCAGGGACTAATGAAAAACTGTTTTTT
CASSMLSGTNEKLFF
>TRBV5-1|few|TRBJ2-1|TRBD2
TGCGCCAGCAGCTTTCGAATGGCTCTGGCGGGAGACAATGAGCAGTTCTTC
CASSFRMALAGDNEQFF
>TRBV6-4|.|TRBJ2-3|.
TGTGCCAGCAGTGACTCAAGGGGTGGCACAGATACGCAGTATTTT
CASSDSRGGTDTQYF
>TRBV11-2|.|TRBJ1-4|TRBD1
TGTGCCAGCAGACCTACAGGGGGCCAGACACTTAATGAAAAACTGTTTTTT
CASRPTGGQTLNEKLFF
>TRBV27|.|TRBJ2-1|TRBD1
TGTGCCAGCAGATGGGACAGCCTCAATGAGCAGTTCTTC
CASRWDSLNEQFF
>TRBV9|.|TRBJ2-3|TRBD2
TGTGCCAGCAGAAGCGGGAGAAGCGGCGCAGATACGCAGTATTTT
CASRSGRSGADTQYF
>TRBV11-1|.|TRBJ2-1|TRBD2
TGTGCCAGCAGCTTAAAGCGGGAGGGCCACAATGAGCAGTTCTTC
CASSLKREGHNEQFF
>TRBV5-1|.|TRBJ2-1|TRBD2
TGCGCCAGCAGCTTGGCGACTAGCAGGAGCTCCTACAATGAGCAGTTCTTC
CASSLATSRSSYNEQFF
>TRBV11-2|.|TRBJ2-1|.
TGTGCCAGCAGCTTAGCCAGCGGACTTATTAGGTTCTTC
CASSLASGLIRFF
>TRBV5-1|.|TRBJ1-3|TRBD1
TGCGCCAGCAGCTCGGACAGGGGTCCACCAAACACCATATATTTT
CASSSDRGPPNTIYF
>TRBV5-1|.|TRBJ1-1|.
TGCGCCAGCAGCTTGGACATTGGAGGGGACACTGAAGCTTTCTTT
CASSLDIGGDTEAFF
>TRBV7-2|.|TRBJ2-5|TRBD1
TGTGCCAGCAGCTTAACAGGGGATGGGGAGACCCAGTACTTC
CASSLTGDGETQYF
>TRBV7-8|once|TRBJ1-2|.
TGTGCCAGCAGCTTAGTGGGCCAGGTGGAAGTATATGGCTACACCTTC
CASSLVGQVEVYGYTF
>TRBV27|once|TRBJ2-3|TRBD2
TGTGCCAGCAGTCTAAGACTAGCGGGAATGGGAGATACGCAGTATTTT
CASSLRLAGMGDTQYF
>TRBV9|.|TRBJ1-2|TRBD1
TGTGCCAGCAGCATCGGACAGGGGGCGTACTATGGCTACACCTTC
CASSIGQGAYYGYTF
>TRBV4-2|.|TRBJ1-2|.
TGTGCCAGCAGCCAAGATGGGGGGTTTGGCTACACCTTC
CASSQDGGFGYTF
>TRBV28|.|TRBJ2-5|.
TGTGCCAGCAGTTTTGGAGAGGAGACCCAGTACTTC
CASSFGEETQYF
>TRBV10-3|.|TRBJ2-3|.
TGTGCCATCAGTGTAACAGATACGCAGTATTTT
CAISVTDTQYF
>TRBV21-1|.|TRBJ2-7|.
TGTGCCAGCCCGGGACAACACTACGAGCAGTACTTC
CASPGQHYEQYF
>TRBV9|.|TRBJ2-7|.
TGTGCCTCGGGGGGCTTTAACTCCTACGAGCAGTACTTC
CASGGFNSYEQYF
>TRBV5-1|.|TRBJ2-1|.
TGCGCCAGCAGCTTGGAAGTCGGTGAGCAGTTCTTC
CASSLEVGEQFF
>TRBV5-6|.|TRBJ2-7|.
TGTGCCAGCAGCTCACGAGAGAACTACGAGCAGTACTTC
CASSSRENYEQYF
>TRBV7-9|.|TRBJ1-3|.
TGTGCCAGCAGCTCTCCCGGACAGTTCAACACCATATATTTT
CASSSPGQFNTIYF
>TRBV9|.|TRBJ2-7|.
TGTGCCAGCAGCGTAGGACCCGAGGGGGCCTACGAGCAGTACTTC
CASSVGPEGAYEQYF
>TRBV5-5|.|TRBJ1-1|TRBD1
TGTGCCAGCAGCCCGGGACAGCCGAACACTGAAGCTTTCTTT
CASSPGQPNTEAFF
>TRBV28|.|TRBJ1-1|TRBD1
TGTGCCAGCCACTACTTCGGACAGGTAGGGAAGGCTTTCTTT
CASHYFGQVGKAFF
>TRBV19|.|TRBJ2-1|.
TGTGCCAGCCAGTTCCTAGGCGGCCCCTCGGATGAGCAGTTCTTC
CASQFLGGPSDEQFF
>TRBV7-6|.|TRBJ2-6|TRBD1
TGTGCCAGCAGCCCCAAGGACAGGGGTAACTCTGGGGCCAACGTCCTGACTTTC
CASSPKDRGNSGANVLTF
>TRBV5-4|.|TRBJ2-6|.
TGTGCCAGCAGCCCTATTTCCTCTGGGGCCAACGTCCTGACTTTC
CASSPISSGANVLTF
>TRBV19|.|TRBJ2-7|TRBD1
TGTGCCAGTACCGCCACAGGGGAAGGGAGCTCCTACGAGCAGTACTTC
CASTATGEGSSYEQYF
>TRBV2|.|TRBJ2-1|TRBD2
TGTGCCAGCAGACTAGCGGGAGCCCCCTACAATGAGCAGTTCTTC
CASRLAGAPYNEQFF